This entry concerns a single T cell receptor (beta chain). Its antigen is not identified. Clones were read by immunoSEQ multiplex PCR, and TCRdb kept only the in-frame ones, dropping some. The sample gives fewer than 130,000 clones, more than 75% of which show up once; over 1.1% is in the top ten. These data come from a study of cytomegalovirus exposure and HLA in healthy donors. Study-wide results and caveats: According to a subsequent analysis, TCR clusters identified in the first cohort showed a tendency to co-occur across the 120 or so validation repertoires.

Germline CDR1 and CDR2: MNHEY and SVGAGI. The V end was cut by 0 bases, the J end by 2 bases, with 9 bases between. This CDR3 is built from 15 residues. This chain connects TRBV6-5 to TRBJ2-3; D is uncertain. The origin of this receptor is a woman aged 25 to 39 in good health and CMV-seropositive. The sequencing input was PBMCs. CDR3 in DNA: TGTGCCAGCAGTTACTCACCGGAGAACACAGATACGCAGTATTTT. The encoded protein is CASSYSPENTDTQYF.